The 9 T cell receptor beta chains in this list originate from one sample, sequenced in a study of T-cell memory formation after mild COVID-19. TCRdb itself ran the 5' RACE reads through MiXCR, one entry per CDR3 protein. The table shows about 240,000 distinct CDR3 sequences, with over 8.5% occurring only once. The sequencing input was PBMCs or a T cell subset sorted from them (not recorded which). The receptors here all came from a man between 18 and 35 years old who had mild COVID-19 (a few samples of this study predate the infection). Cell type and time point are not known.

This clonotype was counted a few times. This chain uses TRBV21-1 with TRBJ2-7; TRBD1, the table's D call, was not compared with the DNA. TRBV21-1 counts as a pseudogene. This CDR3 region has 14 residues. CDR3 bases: TGTGCCAGCAGTAGGGACAGAGATTGCTACGAGCAGTACGTC. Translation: CASSRDRDCYEQYV.

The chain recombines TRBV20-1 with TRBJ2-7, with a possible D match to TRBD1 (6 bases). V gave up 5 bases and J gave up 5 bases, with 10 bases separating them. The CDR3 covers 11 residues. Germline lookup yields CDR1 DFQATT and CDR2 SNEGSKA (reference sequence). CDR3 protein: CSAVQGNEQYF. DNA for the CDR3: TGCAGTGCTGTCCAGGGGAACGAGCAGTACTTC.

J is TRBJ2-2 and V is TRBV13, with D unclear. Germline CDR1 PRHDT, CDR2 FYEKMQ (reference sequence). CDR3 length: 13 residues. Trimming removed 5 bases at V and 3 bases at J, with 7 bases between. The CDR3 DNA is TGTGCCAGCAGCCCCCCGGACACCGGGGAGCTGTTTTTT. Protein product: CASSPPDTGELFF.

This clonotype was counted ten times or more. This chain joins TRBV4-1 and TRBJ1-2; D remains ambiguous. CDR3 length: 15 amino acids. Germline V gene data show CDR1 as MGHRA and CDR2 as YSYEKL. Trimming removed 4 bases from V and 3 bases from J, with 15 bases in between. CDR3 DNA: TGCGCCAGCAGCCGCACATCGGAAGGAGACTATGGCTACACCTTC. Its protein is CASSRTSEGDYGYTF.

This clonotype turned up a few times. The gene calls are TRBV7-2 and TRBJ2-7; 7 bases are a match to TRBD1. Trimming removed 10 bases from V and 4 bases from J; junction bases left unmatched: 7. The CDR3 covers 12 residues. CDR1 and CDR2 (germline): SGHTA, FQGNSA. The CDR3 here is CAIRTGAYEQYF. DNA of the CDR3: TGTGCCATCAGGACAGGAGCTTACGAGCAGTACTTC.

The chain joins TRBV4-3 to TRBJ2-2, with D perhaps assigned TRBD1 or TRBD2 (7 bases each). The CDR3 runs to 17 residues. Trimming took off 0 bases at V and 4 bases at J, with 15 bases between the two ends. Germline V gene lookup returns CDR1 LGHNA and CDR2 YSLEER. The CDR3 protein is CASSQERGGGLTGELFF. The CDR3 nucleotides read TGCGCCAGCAGCCAAGAACGGGGAGGGGGCCTCACCGGGGAGCTGTTTTTT.

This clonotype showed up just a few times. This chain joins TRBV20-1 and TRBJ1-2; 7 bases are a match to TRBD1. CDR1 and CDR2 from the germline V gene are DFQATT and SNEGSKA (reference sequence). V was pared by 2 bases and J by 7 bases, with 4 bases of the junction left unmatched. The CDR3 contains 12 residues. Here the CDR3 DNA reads TGCAGTGCTAGATCAGGGGGAGGTGGCTACACCTTC. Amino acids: CSARSGGGGYTF.

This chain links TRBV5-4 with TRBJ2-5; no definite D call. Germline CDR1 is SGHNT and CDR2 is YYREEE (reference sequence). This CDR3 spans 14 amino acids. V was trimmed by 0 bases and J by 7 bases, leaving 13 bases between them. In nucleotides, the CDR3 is TGTGCCAGCAGCTTGGCGACTGGAGTCGTGACCCAGTACTTC. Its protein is CASSLATGVVTQYF.

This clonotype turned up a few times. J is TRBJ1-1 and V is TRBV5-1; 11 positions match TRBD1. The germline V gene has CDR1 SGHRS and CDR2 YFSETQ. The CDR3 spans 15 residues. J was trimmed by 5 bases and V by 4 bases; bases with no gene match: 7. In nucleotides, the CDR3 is TGCGCCAGCAGCCGGACAGGGGGCAGGGGAACTGAAGCTTTCTTT. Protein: CASSRTGGRGTEAFF.